The 12 T cell receptor beta chains below come from one sample, sequenced in a study of OX40 agonist ivuxolimab in advanced cancers. Sequencing was performed with immunoSEQ multiplex PCR; in TCRdb, only in-frame clones are kept and a portion is missing. The sample gives 65,000 to 95,000 clones, roughly 89% of which show up once; about 0.2% is in the top ten. Sequencing was performed on CD4+ or CD8+ T cells sorted from blood, taken in a trial of the OX40 agonist ivuxolimab. Every receptor here comes from an adult with an advanced solid tumor such as melanoma, head and neck, liver or kidney cancer.

The V call is TRBV28, the J call TRBJ2-3, with a weak D call TRBD1 (5 bases). The CDR3 covers 14 residues. The germline gives CDR1 MDHEN, CDR2 SYDVKM. V was pared by 2 bases and J by 6 bases, with 12 bases between. CDR3 coding DNA: TGTGCCAGCAGTTTACTAGGGGCGTCCGATACGCAGTATTTT. Its protein is CASSLLGASDTQYF.

The J gene is TRBJ2-2, the V gene TRBV30; D is unresolved. V was clipped by 3 bases and J by 7 bases, with 12 bases between them. The germline V gene encodes CDR1 GTSNPN and CDR2 SVGIG (reference sequence). The CDR3 totals 13 residues. The CDR3 sequence is CAWSRRVIGELFF. The CDR3 DNA sequence: TGTGCCTGGAGCCGCCGTGTTATCGGGGAGCTGTTTTTT.

The chain is built from TRBV11-2 and TRBJ1-2, with a weak D call TRBD1 (5 bases). Trimming pared 0 bases from V and 4 bases from J, leaving 12 bases between. The CDR3 has 15 amino acids. Germline V CDR1 and CDR2: SGHAT, FQNNGV. The CDR3 spells CASSLDWGPSYGYTF. Written as DNA, the CDR3 is TGTGCCAGCAGCTTAGATTGGGGACCTTCCTATGGCTACACCTTC.

V and J are TRBV19 and TRBJ2-1; D is unresolved. CDR1 and CDR2 from the germline V gene are LNHDA and SQIVND (reference sequence). Trimming took off 6 bases at V and 8 bases at J, with 17 bases between the two ends. There are 14 residues in the CDR3. CDR3 loop: CASSPWGSRDEQFF. CDR3 DNA sequence: TGTGCCAGTAGCCCTTGGGGTAGCCGGGATGAGCAGTTCTTC.

This chain joins TRBV6-9 and TRBJ1-1; D is possibly TRBD1 (5 bases). CDR1 is MNHGY and CDR2 is SVAAGI in the germline V gene. The V and J ends lost 11 bases and 4 bases respectively, with 17 bases between them. This CDR3 has 13 amino acids. DNA of the CDR3: TGTGCCTCGGGGTCGGGGGATAGCACTGAAGCTTTCTTT. This translates into CASGSGDSTEAFF.

The J gene is TRBJ2-3, the V gene TRBV2; possible D gene TRBD2, 6 bases. Germline CDR1 SNHLY, CDR2 FYNNEI. There are 14 residues in the CDR3. Trimming removed 8 bases from V and 1 base from J, with 13 bases in between. CDR3 protein: CASSGTGGTDTQYF. The CDR3 DNA reads TGTGCCAGCTCAGGGACTGGCGGCACAGATACGCAGTATTTT.

This chain connects TRBV6-5 to TRBJ1-1; D call uncertain. CDR1 is MNHEY and CDR2 is SVGAGI in the germline V gene. The ends were cut back, 5 bases at V and 0 bases at J, with 7 bases in the middle. The CDR3 length is 13 residues. The CDR3 DNA reads TGTGCCAGCAGTCCCGCTATGAACACTGAAGCTTTCTTT. Encoded protein: CASSPAMNTEAFF.

A few counts support this clone. The J gene is TRBJ1-1, the V gene TRBV7-9, with a weak D call TRBD1 (5 bases). Germline lookup yields CDR1 SEHNR and CDR2 FQNEAQ (reference sequence). The CDR3 runs to 15 residues. Trimming pared 6 bases from V and 0 bases from J, leaving 14 bases between. The CDR3 DNA reads TGTGCCAGCAGACCCCGGGACCGCCTGAACACTGAAGCTTTCTTT. This sequence encodes CASRPRDRLNTEAFF.

V and J are TRBV10-1 and TRBJ1-1; D ambiguous. The CDR3 spans 14 residues. From germline, CDR1 is WNHNN and CDR2 SYGVQD (reference sequence). Trimming cost V 7 bases and J 0 bases, with 12 bases left between them. CDR3 nucleotide sequence: TGCGCCAGCACCCCCGACAATTTGAACACTGAAGCTTTCTTT. Protein sequence: CASTPDNLNTEAFF.

The CDR3 region is CASSVAVAGVTEAFF. The CDR3 nucleotides read TGTGCCAGCAGCGTAGCAGTGGCAGGGGTCACTGAAGCTTTCTTT. The chain uses TRBV9 and TRBJ1-1; D possibly corresponds to TRBD1 (6 bases). From germline, CDR1 is SGDLS and CDR2 YYNGEE. The CDR3 spans 15 residues. Trimming took 0 bases from V and 4 from J, leaving 13 bases between them.

The genes are TRBV15 and TRBJ2-2; no clear D. This CDR3 contains 13 residues. The germline CDR1 and CDR2 sequences are LNHNV and YYDKDF (reference sequence). The V gene lost 0 bases and the J gene lost 4 bases, with 3 bases spanning the gap. CDR3 in DNA: TGTGCCACCAGCAGAGATCCCACCGGGGAGCTGTTTTTT. This encodes CATSRDPTGELFF.

This clone was seen once. V is TRBV5-8 and J is TRBJ2-5; no clear D gene. The V and J ends lost 4 bases and 5 bases respectively, with 15 bases between them. Germline V gives CDR1 SGHTS, CDR2 YDEGEE. The CDR3 consists of 14 residues. The CDR3, as DNA: TGTGCCAGCAGCCCCGGGCCCCGTGGGGAGACCCAGTACTTC. This encodes CASSPGPRGETQYF.